This is a list of T cell receptor beta chains from one sample in a study of blood T cell repertoires in COVID-19. Libraries were prepared by immunoSEQ multiplex PCR; TCRdb keeps only in-frame clonotypes and omits some of them. The table has 50,000 to 70,000 clones, under 85% seen once. The sequenced sample was peripheral blood. The receptors shown here come from a man aged 60 to 69 with acute or convalescent COVID-19. Both conserved end residues are part of each CDR3. The D gene is left open where the match is weak. Clone size is stated in some rows and not others, as once, few, many or a class when expanded.

TRBV30,TRBJ1-5,NA,TRBD1,TGTGCCTGGAGTTTGGGACAGCTTAATCAGCCCCAGCATTTT,CAWSLGQLNQPQHF
TRBV13,TRBJ1-1,NA,NA,TGTGCCAGCAGCTTAGCGGTTCCTGAAGCTTTCTTT,CASSLAVPEAFF
TRBV24-1,TRBJ1-2,few,TRBD1,TGTGCCACCAGTCAACAGGGGGCGAAGGGCTACACCTTC,CATSQQGAKGYTF
TRBV5-1,TRBJ2-6,NA,NA,TGCGCCAGCAGCTTGATCAGCTCTGGGGCCAACGTCCTGACTTTC,CASSLISSGANVLTF
TRBV5-4,TRBJ2-5,NA,TRBD1,TGTGCCAGCAGCTTGATGACAGGGGGCCAGGAGACCCAGTACTTC,CASSLMTGGQETQYF
TRBV7-9,TRBJ2-1,NA,NA,TGTGCCAGCCATACTACACAGGAGTACTACAATGAGCAGTTCTTC,CASHTTQEYYNEQFF
TRBV7-3,TRBJ2-7,NA,TRBD1,TGTGCCAGCAGCGAGGACAGGGGCTACGAGCAGTACTTC,CASSEDRGYEQYF
TRBV2,TRBJ2-2,NA,NA,TGTGCCAGCAGTCTACGGGGGTCAAGGGCCGGGGAGCTGTTTTTT,CASSLRGSRAGELFF
TRBV5-1,TRBJ1-1,NA,NA,TGCGCCAGCAGCTTGGATCAGGGTAGGAACACTGAAGCTTTCTTT,CASSLDQGRNTEAFF
TRBV9,TRBJ1-2,NA,NA,TGTGCCAGCAGCCCCGACAGACAGACGTATGGCTACACCTTC,CASSPDRQTYGYTF
TRBV5-6,TRBJ2-7,few,TRBD1,TGTGCCAGCAGCTTAGAACGGACAGGGGGCTTTTACGAGCAGTACTTC,CASSLERTGGFYEQYF
TRBV5-5,TRBJ2-5,once,TRBD1,TGTGCCAGCAGCTTGACAGGGGTAGAGACCCAGTACTTC,CASSLTGVETQYF
TRBV5-6,TRBJ1-2,NA,NA,TGTGCCAGCAGCTTGGGGGCAGGGCCAAGCTACTATGGCTACACCTTC,CASSLGAGPSYYGYTF
TRBV5-1,TRBJ1-2,once,TRBD1,TGCGCCAGCAGCCCGGGACAGGGGGCCTACTATGGCTACACCTTC,CASSPGQGAYYGYTF
TRBV9,TRBJ2-2,NA,TRBD2,TGTGCCAGCAGCCCCGGGACTAGCGGGTACACCGGGGAGCTGTTTTTT,CASSPGTSGYTGELFF
TRBV10-3,TRBJ1-4,few,NA,TGTGCCATCAGCGCATACCCACAGGGATCCCTATCAACTAATGAAAAACTGTTTTTT,CAISAYPQGSLSTNEKLFF
TRBV28,TRBJ1-5,NA,NA,TGTGCCAGCAGTTTATTAGGGGTGTTCAATCAGCCCCAGCATTTT,CASSLLGVFNQPQHF
TRBV30,TRBJ2-5,NA,TRBD2,TGTGCCTGGAGCTTGGAGACTAGCGGGGAAGAGACCCAGTACTTC,CAWSLETSGEETQYF
TRBV2,TRBJ1-2,NA,NA,TGTGCCAGCATTCTGGGGAGGTTGAACTATGGCTACACCTTC,CASILGRLNYGYTF
TRBV6-5,TRBJ2-5,once,NA,TGTGCCAGCAGCCACGAGGGCCCACAACGGGAGACCCAGTACTTC,CASSHEGPQRETQYF
TRBV7-2,TRBJ2-1,once,TRBD1,TGTGCCAGCAGCTTCCTTAGGGCAGGGGGCAATGAGCAGTTCTTC,CASSFLRAGGNEQFF
TRBV5-4,TRBJ1-2,NA,NA,TGTGCCAGCAGCTCCCCACGGGCCGGACAGCGAGGGGAGGGTAACTATGGCTACACCTTC,CASSSPRAGQRGEGNYGYTF
TRBV7-8,TRBJ1-2,NA,NA,TGTGCCAGCAGCTGGGACAACACTAACTATGGCTACACCTTC,CASSWDNTNYGYTF
TRBV24-1,TRBJ2-2,NA,NA,TGTGCCACCAGTGACCACGGGGGACCCCAGGGGAACACCGGGGAGCTGTTTTTT,CATSDHGGPQGNTGELFF
TRBV5-8,TRBJ1-2,NA,NA,TGTGCCAGCAGCGCAGGTCGAGTTGATGGCTACACCTTC,CASSAGRVDGYTF
TRBV7-2,TRBJ1-2,NA,TRBD1,TGTGCCAGCAGCTTAGTTCCCCTCGGACAGGGGGCAGAATATGGCTACACCTTC,CASSLVPLGQGAEYGYTF
TRBV18,TRBJ1-2,once,NA,TGTGCCAGCTCTCAAGGAGGGGCTCGGTATGGCTACACCTTC,CASSQGGARYGYTF
TRBV18,TRBJ1-1,NA,TRBD1,TGTGCCAGCTCACCAAGGAATGGACAGGGGAACACTGAAGCTTTCTTT,CASSPRNGQGNTEAFF
TRBV19,TRBJ1-1,NA,NA,TGTGCCAGTAAAGGCCTCGGGGTCTGGATCACTGAAGCTTTCTTT,CASKGLGVWITEAFF
TRBV5-6,TRBJ1-5,once,NA,TGTGCCAGCAGCTTGGCTAGGGGGACAAATAGCAATCAGCCCCAGCATTTT,CASSLARGTNSNQPQHF
TRBV5-1,TRBJ2-1,NA,TRBD1,TGCGCCAGCAGCCCGGGACAGGGTACCTACAATGAGCAGTTCTTC,CASSPGQGTYNEQFF